This is a list of T cell receptor beta chains from one sample in a study of cytomegalovirus exposure and HLA in healthy donors. Data came from immunoSEQ multiplex PCR; TCRdb stores just in-frame clones and leaves some out. The sample shows about 110,000 clones, around 70% of them seen only once. Sequenced: PBMCs. The receptors here all came from a man aged 40-49 years in good health and CMV-seronegative. CDR3s leave out the opening cysteine and the closing phenylalanine or tryptophan.

J gene | V gene | CDR3 protein
TRBJ1-6 | TRBV18 | ASSPGQTSPLH
TRBJ2-7 | TRBV5-4 | ASSWGQGDSYEQY
TRBJ2-6 | TRBV27 | ASSLLSGQGRSGANVLT
TRBJ1-4 | TRBV28 | ASSPSAVENEKLF
TRBJ1-2 | TRBV14 | ASSQEAGGGYT
TRBJ1-1 | TRBV7-9 | AGSVELGVNTEAF
TRBJ2-3 | TRBV6-4 | ASSEGGGATDTQY
TRBJ1-2 | TRBV9 | ASSVARTGGGYT
TRBJ2-1 | TRBV19 | ASSIDGGTSEQF
TRBJ1-5 | TRBV5-6 | ASSLAGGDQPQH
TRBJ2-7 | TRBV4-1 | ASSPGQTYEQY
TRBJ1-1 | TRBV9 | ASSTGSTEAF
TRBJ2-7 | TRBV29-1 | SVEMKSGGPSEQY
TRBJ1-3 | TRBV7-3 | ASSPRTTGGTIY
TRBJ2-7 | TRBV6-5 | ASSRDRIYEQY
TRBJ1-2 | TRBV6-4 | ASSTTGNYGYT
TRBJ1-5 | TRBV7-2 | ASSLAPTGGGNQPQH
TRBJ2-7 | TRBV21-1 | ASSKVCLAGVSVTGWEQY
TRBJ2-3 | TRBV7-9 | ASSSSRTDTQY
TRBJ2-5 | TRBV5-4 | ASSRGTNQETQY
TRBJ1-3 | TRBV11-2 | ASSLSGTVGNTIY
TRBJ1-5 | TRBV4-1 | ASSQETTSGQPQH
TRBJ1-2 | TRBV14 | ASSQSGQGNYGYT
TRBJ2-1 | TRBV4-2 | ASSQEYIGGNEQF
TRBJ2-1 | TRBV18 | ASSRQLDNEQF
TRBJ2-2 | TRBV29-1 | SVEYTNTNTGELF
TRBJ2-3 | TRBV11-2 | ASSARLAGTDTQY
TRBJ1-1 | TRBV10-2 | ASILNRGEAF
TRBJ1-5 | TRBV19 | ASSIELEVAQH
TRBJ2-7 | TRBV6-1 | ASSSGTVVHEQY
TRBJ2-1 | TRBV28 | ASRGQLYNEQF
TRBJ1-5 | TRBV19 | ASEALDFDQPQH
TRBJ2-5 | TRBV13 | ASSIDYGVTQETQY